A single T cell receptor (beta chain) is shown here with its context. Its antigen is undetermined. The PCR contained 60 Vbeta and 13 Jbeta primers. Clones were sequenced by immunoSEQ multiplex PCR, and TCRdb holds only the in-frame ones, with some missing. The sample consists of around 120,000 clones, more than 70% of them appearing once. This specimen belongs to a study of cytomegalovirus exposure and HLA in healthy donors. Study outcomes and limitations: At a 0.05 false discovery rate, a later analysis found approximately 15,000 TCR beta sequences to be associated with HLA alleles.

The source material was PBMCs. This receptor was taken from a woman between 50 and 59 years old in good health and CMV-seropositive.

The CDR3 reads CASGLPADRAYEQYF. For the CDR3, the DNA is TGTGCTAGTGGTCTCCCGGCAGACAGGGCCTACGAGCAGTACTTC. The genes are TRBV12-5 and TRBJ2-7; 7 bases fit TRBD1. The CDR3 loop spans 15 amino acids. Germline values: CDR1 LGHNT, CDR2 FRNRAP. The V and J ends lost 5 bases and 2 bases, in that order; junction bases with no gene match: 9.